The 9 T cell receptor beta chains presented below share a single source sample, sequenced in a study of blood T cell repertoires in COVID-19. The repertoire was sequenced with immunoSEQ multiplex PCR; TCRdb's copy has only in-frame clones and lacks some. The sample lists fewer than 250,000 clones; 88% were seen once. Specimen: peripheral blood. The source of these receptors is a man younger than 45 with acute or convalescent COVID-19.

The rearrangement joins TRBV30 to TRBJ1-2; 7 bases agree with TRBD1. There are 13 residues in the CDR3. The junction had 6 bases not matched to a gene; V was cut back by 0 bases and J by 8 bases. The germline V gene encodes CDR1 GTSNPN and CDR2 SVGIG (reference sequence). The CDR3 nucleotides are TGTGCCTGGAGTGTACAGGGGCGTGGGGGCTACACCTTC. Translated, it gives CAWSVQGRGGYTF.

The V gene is TRBV5-1, the J gene TRBJ1-2; the match to TRBD1 covers 9 bases. Germline loops: CDR1 SGHRS, CDR2 YFSETQ. CDR3 length: 14 residues. The trim removed 4 bases at V and 4 bases at J, leaving 5 bases unmatched. This CDR3 reads CASSLPGQGYGYTF. CDR3 nucleotides: TGCGCCAGCAGCCTACCGGGACAGGGCTATGGCTACACCTTC.

This chain joins TRBV9 and TRBJ1-6; D is uncertain. Germline CDR1 SGDLS, CDR2 YYNGEE. This CDR3 region has 14 residues. Trimming left V 0 bases short and J 11 bases short, with 12 bases between. CDR3 protein: CASSVDPTRAPLHF. The CDR3 coding sequence is TGTGCCAGCAGCGTAGATCCGACTAGGGCACCCCTCCACTTT.

The CDR3 spells CASSPPGVGRENEKLFF. The CDR3 nucleotides read TGCGCCAGCAGCCCGCCCGGGGTTGGGCGGGAGAATGAAAAACTGTTTTTT. V usage is TRBV5-1 and J usage is TRBJ1-4; no reliable D call. The CDR3 contains 17 residues. The germline V gene has CDR1 SGHRS and CDR2 YFSETQ. Trimming removed 4 bases at V and 5 bases at J, with 21 bases between.

V is TRBV11-3 and J is TRBJ1-1; D perhaps matches TRBD1 (5 bases). This CDR3 is 13 amino acids long. Germline loops: CDR1 SGHNT, CDR2 YENEEA. V was trimmed by 6 bases and J by 2 bases, leaving 10 bases between them. Here the CDR3 DNA reads TGTGCCAGCAGTCATGGACAAAACACTGAAGCTTTCTTT. Translating it yields CASSHGQNTEAFF.

The genes are TRBV28 and TRBJ2-7, with a weak D call TRBD1 (6 bases). V lost 7 bases and J 3 bases, leaving 10 bases between the germline ends. There are 12 residues in the CDR3. Looked up from germline, CDR1 is MDHEN and CDR2 is SYDVKM. DNA for the CDR3: TGTGCCAGCAATAAACAGGGCTACGAGCAGTACTTC. This translates into CASNKQGYEQYF.

V gene TRBV6-5 combines with J gene TRBJ1-2, with a weak D call TRBD1 (6 bases). The germline V and J ends were trimmed by 5 bases and 2 bases, with 9 bases remaining between them. Germline CDR1 and CDR2: MNHEY and SVGAGI. The CDR3 is made up of 13 amino acids. The CDR3 DNA follows: TGTGCCAGCAGTCCTGACAGGAACTATGGCTACACCTTC. Translated: CASSPDRNYGYTF.

As DNA, the CDR3 is TGTGCCAGCAGTAACTACAATGAGCAGTTCTTC. Amino acid sequence: CASSNYNEQFF. The chain employs TRBV5-4 and TRBJ2-1; D gene ambiguous. The CDR3 runs 11 residues. Germline lookup yields CDR1 SGHNT and CDR2 YYREEE (reference sequence). V was clipped by 5 bases and J by 3 bases, with 3 bases between them.

CDR3 DNA sequence: TGTGCCAGCTCACCTGACCAGGACTACAATGAGCAGTTCTTC. The encoded protein is CASSPDQDYNEQFF. The J gene is TRBJ2-1, the V gene TRBV18; no reliable D call. The V end was cut by 3 bases, the J end by 3 bases, with 9 bases between. Germline V CDR1 and CDR2: KGHSH, LQKENI. The CDR3 totals 14 residues.